These T cell receptor beta chains were read from a single sample in a study of blood T cell repertoires in COVID-19. Some clones are missing from TCRdb's copy, which holds only in-frame ones; the method was immunoSEQ multiplex PCR. The sample has tens of thousands of clones, around 82% seen once; the top ten hold 6.3%. The sequencing sample was made of peripheral blood. Source of these receptors: a man aged 55 to 69 with acute or convalescent COVID-19. Each CDR3 is given without its conserved first and last residue. The order of the fields is V gene, J gene, CDR3 protein.

TRBV2,TRBJ2-5,ASSVQPRGGQETQY
TRBV6-5,TRBJ2-7,ASSWKGQGYEQY
TRBV27,TRBJ1-1,ASSFVGLGLNTEAF
TRBV5-6,TRBJ1-5,ASSPRAPSNQPQH
TRBV5-6,TRBJ2-5,ASSRTGGRETQY
TRBV24-1,TRBJ1-3,ATSEGTGAGNTIY
TRBV29-1,TRBJ1-4,SVEIENWEDATNEKLF
TRBV6-2/TRBV6-3,TRBJ2-1,ASSFPTGAYNEQF
TRBV15,TRBJ2-7,ATSKIKQGSSEQY
TRBV20-1,TRBJ1-2,SVLSYGYT
TRBV4-2,TRBJ2-3,ASSLDAARSTDTQY
TRBV5-1,TRBJ1-2,ASSSGGRNYGYT
TRBV6-1,TRBJ2-1,ASSDRQVGSYNEQF
TRBV2,TRBJ1-2,ASSGVGSANYGYT
TRBV27,TRBJ2-3,ASRTGGPPDTQY
TRBV5-1,TRBJ1-4,ASSSGQEYGEKLF
TRBV30,TRBJ1-2,AWRGQGLGYGYT
TRBV19,TRBJ1-1,ASSPLTGRAAF
TRBV10-3,TRBJ2-1,AISESRREDEQF
TRBV27,TRBJ1-1,ASSSTGLNTEAF
TRBV3-1/TRBV3-2,TRBJ1-2,ASSPWTGEDGYT
TRBV6-5,TRBJ1-2,ASSYSWGANYGYT